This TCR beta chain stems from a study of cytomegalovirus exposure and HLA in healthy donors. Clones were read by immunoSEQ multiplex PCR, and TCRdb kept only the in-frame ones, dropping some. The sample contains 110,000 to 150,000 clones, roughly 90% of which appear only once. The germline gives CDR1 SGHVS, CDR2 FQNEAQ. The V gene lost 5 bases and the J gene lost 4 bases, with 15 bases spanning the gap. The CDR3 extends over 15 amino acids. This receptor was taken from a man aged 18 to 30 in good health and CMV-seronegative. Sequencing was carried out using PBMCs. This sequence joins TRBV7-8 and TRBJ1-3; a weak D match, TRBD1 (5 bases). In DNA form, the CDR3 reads TGTGCCAGCAGCAACTACAGGTTCTCGGGAAACACCATATATTTT. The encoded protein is CASSNYRFSGNTIYF.